The entry below gives a single T cell receptor beta chain sequence along with its context. This sample stems from a study of blood T cell repertoires in COVID-19. The assay was immunoSEQ multiplex PCR, and TCRdb's table has in-frame clones only and misses some. The data hold 400,000 to 500,000 clones, with about 88% observed a single time. Trimming took off 2 bases at V and 0 bases at J, with 8 bases between the two ends. From germline, CDR1 is MDHEN and CDR2 SYDVKM. The CDR3 length is 15 residues. The chain uses TRBV28 and TRBJ1-3; unclear D gene. The origin of this receptor is a woman aged 18-29 years who had been exposed to COVID-19. Sequenced material: PBMCs or T cells enriched from blood (not recorded which). DNA for the CDR3: TGTGCCAGCAGTTTAGGGCCTAACTCTGGAAACACCATATATTTT. This codes for CASSLGPNSGNTIYF.